This TCR beta chain appears in the sequencing data of a study of cytomegalovirus exposure and HLA in healthy donors. Trimming at V came to 0 bases and at J to 3 bases, leaving 7 bases not matched to a gene. From germline, CDR1 is SGDLS and CDR2 YYNGEE. This CDR3 region has 16 residues. The PCR was carried out with 60 Vbeta primers and 13 Jbeta primers. The repertoire was sequenced with immunoSEQ multiplex PCR; TCRdb's copy has only in-frame clones and lacks some. This table has about 190,000 clones, 80% to 90% appearing once. Sample: PBMCs. V and J are TRBV9 and TRBJ2-3; 7 bases align to TRBD2. This TCR derives from a male donor in good health and CMV-seronegative. Here the CDR3 reads CASSVVGLADTDTQYF. CDR3 DNA: TGTGCCAGCAGCGTAGTCGGCCTAGCGGATACAGATACGCAGTATTTT.